Sequencing of this T cell receptor beta chain was carried out in a study of OX40 agonist ivuxolimab in advanced cancers. V trimming: 2 bases; J trimming: 15 bases; junction bases outside the gene matches: 15. The CDR3 is 17 amino acids. CDR1 MNHNS and CDR2 SASEGT come from the germline V gene. TCRdb's table, derived via immunoSEQ multiplex PCR, lists solely in-frame clones and lacks some. The data contain more than 50,000 clones, around 84% of them seen just once; the ten biggest clones take up 3% to 4.5%. This clone was recorded once. The source material was CD4+ or CD8+ T cells sorted from blood, sampled in a trial of the OX40 agonist ivuxolimab. The source of this sequence is an adult with an advanced solid tumor such as melanoma, head and neck, liver or kidney cancer. The chain is built from TRBV6-1 and TRBJ2-1, with 14 bases identical to TRBD2. The CDR3: CASSESLGGLAGDHRFF. CDR3 DNA: TGTGCCAGCAGTGAAAGCTTAGGGGGACTAGCGGGGGATCACCGGTTCTTC.